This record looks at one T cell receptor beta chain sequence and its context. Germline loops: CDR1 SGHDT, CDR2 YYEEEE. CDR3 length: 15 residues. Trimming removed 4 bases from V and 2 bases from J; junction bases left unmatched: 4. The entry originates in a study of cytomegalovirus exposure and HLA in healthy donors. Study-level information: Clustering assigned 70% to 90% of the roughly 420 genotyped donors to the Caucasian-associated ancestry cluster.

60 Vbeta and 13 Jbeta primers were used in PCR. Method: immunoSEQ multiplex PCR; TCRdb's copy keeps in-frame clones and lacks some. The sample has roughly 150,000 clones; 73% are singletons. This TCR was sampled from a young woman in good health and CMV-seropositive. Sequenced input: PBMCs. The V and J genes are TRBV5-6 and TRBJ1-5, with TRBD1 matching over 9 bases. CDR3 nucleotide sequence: TGTGCCAGCAGCCGACAGGGGGAGGGCAATCAGCCCCAGCATTTT. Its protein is CASSRQGEGNQPQHF.